This T cell receptor beta chain comes out of a study of shared clonotypes between healthy human individuals. V was cut by 0 bases and J by 5 bases, with 11 bases left in between. This CDR3 is built from 14 residues. The V gene's germline CDR1 is SGHRS and CDR2 YFSETQ. About this clone: Antigen: not known. The sample contains more than one DNA sequence encoding this CDR3.

Study-wide results and caveats: A limitation of the genetic and exposure-history diversity represented arose from few donors. When naive CD4 clonotypes were compared across a few donors, approximately 5% were shared.

Sequencing used immunoSEQ multiplex PCR; TCRdb keeps in-frame clones, though not all of them. Of about 600,000 clones in the sample, roughly 98% were seen once. Cells designated naive CD8 were CD45RO-negative and were positively selected for CCR7, with terminally differentiated effector memory CD45RA+ cells excluded. The receptor was derived from a man aged 30-40 years in good health. The rearrangement joins TRBV5-1 to TRBJ2-5, with D perhaps assigned TRBD1 or TRBD2 (5 bases each). The source material was naive CD8+ T cells sorted from blood. The CDR3 protein is CASSLAVGVETQYF. In DNA, the CDR3 is TGCGCCAGCAGCTTGGCGGTGGGGGTGGAGACCCAGTACTTC. Supplemented by reference TRBV5-1 and TRBJ2-5, the full variable domain reads KAGVTQTPRYLIKTRGQQVTLSCSPISGHRSVSWYQQTPGQGLQFLFEYFSETQRNKGNFPGRFSGRQFSNSRSEMNVSTLELGDSALYLCASSLAVGVETQYFGPGTRLLVL.